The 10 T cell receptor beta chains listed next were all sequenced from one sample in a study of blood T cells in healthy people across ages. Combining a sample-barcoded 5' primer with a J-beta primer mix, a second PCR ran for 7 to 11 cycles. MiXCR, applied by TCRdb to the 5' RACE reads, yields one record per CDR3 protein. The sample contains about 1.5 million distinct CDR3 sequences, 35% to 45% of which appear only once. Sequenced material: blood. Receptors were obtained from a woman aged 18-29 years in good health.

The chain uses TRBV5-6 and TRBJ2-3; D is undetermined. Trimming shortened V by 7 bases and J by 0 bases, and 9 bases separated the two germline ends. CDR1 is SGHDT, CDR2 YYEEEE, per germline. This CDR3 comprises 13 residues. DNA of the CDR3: TGTGCCAGCGGATCTAGAAGCACAGATACGCAGTATTTT. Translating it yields CASGSRSTDTQYF.

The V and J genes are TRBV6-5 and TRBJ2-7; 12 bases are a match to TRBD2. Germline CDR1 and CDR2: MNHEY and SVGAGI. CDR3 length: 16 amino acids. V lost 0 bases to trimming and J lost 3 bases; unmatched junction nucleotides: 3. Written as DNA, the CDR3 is TGTGCCAGCAGTTACTCGACTAGCGGGAGTCTCTACGAGCAGTACTTC. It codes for CASSYSTSGSLYEQYF.

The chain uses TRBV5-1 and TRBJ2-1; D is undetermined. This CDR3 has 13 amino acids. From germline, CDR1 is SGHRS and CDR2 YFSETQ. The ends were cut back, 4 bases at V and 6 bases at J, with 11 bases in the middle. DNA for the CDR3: TGCGCCAGCAGCCCCGGGCCCAGCAATGAGCAGTTCTTC. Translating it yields CASSPGPSNEQFF.

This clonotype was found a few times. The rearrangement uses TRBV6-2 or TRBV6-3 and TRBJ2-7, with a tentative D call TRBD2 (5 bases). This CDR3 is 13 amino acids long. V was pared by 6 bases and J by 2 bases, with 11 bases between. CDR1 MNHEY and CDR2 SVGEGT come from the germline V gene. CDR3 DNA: TGTGCCAGCAGCCAGGACTCTACCTACGAGCAGTACTTC. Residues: CASSQDSTYEQYF.

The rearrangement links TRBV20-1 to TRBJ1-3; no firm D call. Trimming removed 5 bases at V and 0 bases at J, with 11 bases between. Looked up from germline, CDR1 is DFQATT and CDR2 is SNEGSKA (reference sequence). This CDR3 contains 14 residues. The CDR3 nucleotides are TGCAGTGCTCGTAGGGCGGACTCTGGAAACACCATATATTTT. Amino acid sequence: CSARRADSGNTIYF.

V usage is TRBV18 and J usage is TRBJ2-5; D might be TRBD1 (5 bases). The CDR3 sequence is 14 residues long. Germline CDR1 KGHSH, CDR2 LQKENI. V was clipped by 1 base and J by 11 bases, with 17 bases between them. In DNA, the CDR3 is TGTGCCAGCTCACCACTGGGGCAAAACAATGTGCAGTACTTC. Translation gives CASSPLGQNNVQYF.

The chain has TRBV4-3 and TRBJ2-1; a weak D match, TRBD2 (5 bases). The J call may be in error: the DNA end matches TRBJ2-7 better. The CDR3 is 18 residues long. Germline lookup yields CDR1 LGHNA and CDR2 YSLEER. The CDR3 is CASSQDPTAGPTYNEQYF. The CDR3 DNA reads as TGCGCCAGCAGCCAAGATCCTACGGCGGGTCCGACCTACAATGAGCAGTACTTC.

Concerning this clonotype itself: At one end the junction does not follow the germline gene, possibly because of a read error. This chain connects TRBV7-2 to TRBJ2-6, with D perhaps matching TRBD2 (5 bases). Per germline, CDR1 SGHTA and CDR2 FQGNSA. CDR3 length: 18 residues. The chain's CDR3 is CASSLGYREGTGANVLTF. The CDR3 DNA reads TGTGCCAGCAGTTTAGGTTACCGAGAGGGCACTGGGGCCAACGTCCTGACTTTC.

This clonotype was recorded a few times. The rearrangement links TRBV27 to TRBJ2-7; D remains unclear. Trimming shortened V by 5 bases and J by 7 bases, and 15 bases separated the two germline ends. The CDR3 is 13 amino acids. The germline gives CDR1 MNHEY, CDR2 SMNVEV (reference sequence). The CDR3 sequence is CASSPLWGGEQYF. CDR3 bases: TGTGCCAGCAGTCCCCTGTGGGGTGGGGAGCAGTACTTC.

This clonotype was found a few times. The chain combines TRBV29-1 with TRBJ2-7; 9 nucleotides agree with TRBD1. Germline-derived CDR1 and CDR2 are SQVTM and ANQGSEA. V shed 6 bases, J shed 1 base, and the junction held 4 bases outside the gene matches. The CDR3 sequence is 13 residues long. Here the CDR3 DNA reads TGCAGCGTGGTGGACAGGGGTTCCTACGAGCAGTACTTC. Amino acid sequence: CSVVDRGSYEQYF.